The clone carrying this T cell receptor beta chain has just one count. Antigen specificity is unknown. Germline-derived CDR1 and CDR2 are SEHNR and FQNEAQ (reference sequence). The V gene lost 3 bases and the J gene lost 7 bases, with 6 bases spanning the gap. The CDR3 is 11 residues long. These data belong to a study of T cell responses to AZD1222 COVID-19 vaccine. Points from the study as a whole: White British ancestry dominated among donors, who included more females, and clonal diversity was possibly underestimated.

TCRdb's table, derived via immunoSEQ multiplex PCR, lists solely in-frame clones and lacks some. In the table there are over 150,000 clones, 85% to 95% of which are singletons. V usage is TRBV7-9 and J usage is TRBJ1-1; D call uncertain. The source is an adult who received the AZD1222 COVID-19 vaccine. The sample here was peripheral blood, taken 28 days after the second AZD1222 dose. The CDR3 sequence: CASSLRVEAFF. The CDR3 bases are TGTGCCAGCAGCTTGAGGGTTGAAGCTTTCTTT.